Sequencing of this T cell receptor beta chain was carried out in a study of cytomegalovirus exposure and HLA in healthy donors. Study-wide results and limits: According to a later analysis, most TCR beta chains associated with CMV appeared HLA-restricted. Most of the TCR beta V segments (in an earlier analysis) were productive either about 87% or about 30% of the time. An analysis that was carried out later associated 15,000 to 20,000 TCR beta sequences with HLA alleles at 0.05 false discovery rate.

PCR was performed using 60 Vbeta and 13 Jbeta primers. The table came from immunoSEQ multiplex PCR; TCRdb's copy has only in-frame clones and leaves some out. The table has more than 150,000 clones, over 65% seen once; the top ten hold 1.4%. The CDR3 runs 12 residues. Between the trimmed V and J ends, which lost 6 bases and 1 base, there was a span of 9 bases. Germline assignment: CDR1 SQVTM and CDR2 ANQGSEA. A note on this clone: The antigen remains unidentified.

Although they were nominally healthy when sampled, donors likely had unrecorded immune exposures. This receptor was identified in a man between 18 and 29 years old in good health and CMV-seronegative. The rearrangement uses TRBV29-1 and TRBJ1-1; D gene unclear. Sample: PBMCs. The CDR3 DNA reads as TGCAGCGTCCGACGGGAGAACACTGAAGCTTTCTTT. It codes for CSVRRENTEAFF.